The 11 T cell receptor beta chains below come from one sample, sequenced in a study of blood T cell repertoires in COVID-19. The method was immunoSEQ multiplex PCR; TCRdb's version includes in-frame clones alone and lacks a portion of them. The sample carries 250,000 to 350,000 clones, 80% to 90% recorded once. The sequenced material came from peripheral blood. The receptors come from a woman aged 50 to 60 who had recovered from COVID-19.

This chain uses TRBV5-4 with TRBJ1-6, with a tentative D call TRBD1 (6 bases). The CDR3 extends over 14 amino acids. Trimming took 4 bases from V and 6 from J, leaving 11 bases between them. Germline assignment: CDR1 SGHNT and CDR2 YYREEE (reference sequence). The CDR3 sequence: CASSPTGFNSPLHF. The CDR3 nucleotides read TGTGCCAGCAGCCCGACAGGCTTTAATTCACCCCTCCACTTT.

This clone came up a few times. This chain connects TRBV6-1 to TRBJ1-2, with a tentative D call TRBD1 (5 bases). Germline V gene data show CDR1 as MNHNS and CDR2 as SASEGT. V lost 5 bases and J 4 bases, leaving 20 bases between the germline ends. CDR3 length: 16 amino acids. CDR3 amino acids: CASSKGPDSLVYGYTF. Written as DNA, the CDR3 is TGTGCCAGCAGTAAAGGACCCGACAGCCTAGTCTATGGCTACACCTTC.

The DNA of the CDR3 is TGTGCCAGCAGTACCCCGACAGGGACCTATGGCTACACCTTC. Protein sequence: CASSTPTGTYGYTF. The chain combines TRBV28 with TRBJ1-2; TRBD1 matches at 7 bases. Germline V gene lookup returns CDR1 MDHEN and CDR2 SYDVKM. This CDR3 has 14 amino acids. The V segment lost 5 bases and the J segment 4 bases; nucleotides outside the gene matches: 7.

The chain has TRBV4-1 and TRBJ1-1; 10 bases align to TRBD1. The germline CDR1 and CDR2 sequences are MGHRA and YSYEKL. V dropped 4 bases and J dropped 1; count of bases not matched to a gene: 6. This CDR3 has 16 residues. CDR3 nucleotides: TGCGCCAGCAGCCGAGGGACAGGGGTTGAGAACACTGAAGCTTTCTTT. This codes for CASSRGTGVENTEAFF.

This chain links TRBV28 with TRBJ1-2; 8 bases line up with TRBD1. V dropped 3 bases and J dropped 2; count of bases not matched to a gene: 5. There are 15 residues in the CDR3. Germline values: CDR1 MDHEN, CDR2 SYDVKM. DNA of the CDR3: TGTGCCAGCAGTTTTTGGTACAGGGGGAACTATGGCTACACCTTC. This encodes CASSFWYRGNYGYTF.

For the CDR3, the DNA is TGCAGTGCTAGTAGGCAGGGGATGGAAGCTTTCTTT. It codes for CSASRQGMEAFF. This rearrangement joins TRBV20-1 to TRBJ1-1; possible D gene TRBD1, 6 bases. Germline-derived CDR1 and CDR2 are DFQATT and SNEGSKA (reference sequence). The CDR3 length is 12 residues. The V and J ends lost 3 bases and 8 bases respectively, with 13 bases between them.

The genes are TRBV24-1 and TRBJ2-1, with 8 positions matching TRBD1. The V segment lost 0 bases and the J segment 5 bases; nucleotides outside the gene matches: 5. CDR1 and CDR2 (germline): KGHDR, SFDVKD. The CDR3 consists of 16 residues. This CDR3 reads CATSDLRTGQDNEQFF. CDR3 in DNA: TGTGCCACCAGTGATTTGCGGACAGGGCAGGACAATGAGCAGTTCTTC.

In this sample, this clone turned up a few times. This chain links TRBV5-4 with TRBJ1-1, with a tentative D call TRBD1 (5 bases). This CDR3 is built from 15 residues. CDR1 is SGHNT and CDR2 is YYREEE in the germline V gene (reference sequence). The germline V and J ends were trimmed by 4 bases and 6 bases, with 19 bases remaining between them. Here the CDR3 reads CASSGGDRFFSEAFF. The CDR3 nucleotides read TGTGCCAGCAGCGGGGGGGACCGTTTTTTCTCTGAAGCTTTCTTT.

V and J are TRBV6-5 and TRBJ2-1, with unresolved D. Trimming took off 5 bases at V and 6 bases at J, with 14 bases between the two ends. This CDR3 comprises 14 residues. The V gene's germline CDR1 is MNHEY and CDR2 SVGAGI. The CDR3, as DNA: TGTGCCAGCAGTCCCCGGCCCTCGGGCAATGAGCAGTTCTTC. Translation: CASSPRPSGNEQFF.

CDR3 coding DNA: TGTGCCAGCAGCTTACGGGAAGGGGGACCCGAGCAGTTCTTC. This encodes CASSLREGGPEQFF. The chain has TRBV7-3 and TRBJ2-1, with D possibly matching TRBD1 (6 bases). Germline CDR1 is SGHTA and CDR2 is FQGTGA. Trimming pared 2 bases from V and 10 bases from J, leaving 15 bases between. This CDR3 is built from 14 residues. The whole variable domain, remainder taken from reference TRBV7-3 and TRBJ2-1, is GAGVSQTPSNKVTEKGKYVELRCDPISGHTALYWYRQSLGQGPEFLIYFQGTGAADDSGLPNDRFFAVRPEGSVSTLKIQRTERGDSAVYLCASSLREGGPEQFFGPGTRLTVL.

This sequence joins TRBV9 and TRBJ1-1; a weak D match, TRBD1 (5 bases). The V gene lost 8 bases and the J gene lost 6 bases, with 23 bases spanning the gap. The germline gives CDR1 SGDLS, CDR2 YYNGEE. The CDR3 contains 15 residues. CDR3 residues: CASAGKDLRGSEAFF. CDR3 nucleotides: TGTGCCAGTGCAGGCAAGGACTTACGGGGGTCTGAAGCTTTCTTT.